This T cell receptor beta chain was sequenced during a study of response to subunit inactivated influenza vaccine. One entry per CDR3 protein results from TCRdb running MiXCR on the RT-PCR reads. Of 150,000 to 200,000 distinct CDR3 sequences listed, approximately 12% are singletons. The CDR3 is 15 residues long. Per germline, CDR1 SEHNR and CDR2 FQNEAQ (reference sequence). The V and J ends lost 3 bases and 6 bases, in that order; junction bases with no gene match: 9. This clonotype was detected a few times. These same data were also listed under a study on T cells expressing NK-cell markers. According to that study: Scientists made TCR beta cDNA using 5'RACE template switching with UMIs. Leadership of the CD3+CD56-NKG2C+ fraction also belonged to these clonotypes in four donors.

The V and J genes are TRBV7-9 and TRBJ2-7, with 9 bases identical to TRBD1. The sequencing used CD8+ T cells sorted from PBMCs, collected roughly 12 days after vaccination. The source is a man between 50 and 59 years old who received an inactivated influenza vaccine. CDR3 sequence: CASSFPRDRVGEQYF. CDR3 bases: TGTGCCAGCAGCTTCCCCCGGGACAGGGTGGGCGAGCAGTACTTC.